This T cell receptor beta chain came from a study of human T cells and chemical hapten exposure. TCRdb ran MiXCR on the RACE reads and lists one entry per CDR3 protein. The sample yields some 42,000 distinct CDR3 sequences, around a tenth seen once. The time point was: patch test 2, 6 weeks after DPC sensitization. Treatment: therapeutic diphenylcyclopropenone sensitization with weekly scalp DPC. The template was total RNA from unfractionated whole blood. CDR1 and CDR2 from the germline V gene are DFQATT and SNEGSKA (reference sequence). The CDR3 runs to 14 residues. V lost 4 bases to trimming and J lost 4 bases, with 13 bases between them.

The TCR originated in a woman aged 25 to 45 with alopecia areata. Some clones in this sample may be carry-over from other donors' samples. Material: whole blood, obtained in connection with sensitization to the hapten diphenylcyclopropenone (DPC). The chain couples TRBV20-1 to TRBJ1-4; the D is unclear. The CDR3 bases are TGCAGTGCTAACGGACGGCCTGATAATGAAAAACTGTTTTTT. It encodes CSANGRPDNEKLFF.